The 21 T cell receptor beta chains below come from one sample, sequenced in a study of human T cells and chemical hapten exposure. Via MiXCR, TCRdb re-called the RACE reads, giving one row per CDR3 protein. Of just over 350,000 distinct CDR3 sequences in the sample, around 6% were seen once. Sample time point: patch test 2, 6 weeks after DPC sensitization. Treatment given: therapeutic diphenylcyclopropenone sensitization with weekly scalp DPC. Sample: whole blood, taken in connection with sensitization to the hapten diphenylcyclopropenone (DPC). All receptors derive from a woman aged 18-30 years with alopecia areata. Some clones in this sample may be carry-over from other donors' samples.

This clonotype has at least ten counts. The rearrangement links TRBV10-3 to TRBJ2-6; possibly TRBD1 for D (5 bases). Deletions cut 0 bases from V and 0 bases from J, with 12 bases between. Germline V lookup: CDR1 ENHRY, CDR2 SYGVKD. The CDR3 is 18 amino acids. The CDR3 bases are TGTGCCATCAGTGAGTCTAGGGGCCGAGTCTCTGGGGCCAACGTCCTGACTTTC. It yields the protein CAISESRGRVSGANVLTF.

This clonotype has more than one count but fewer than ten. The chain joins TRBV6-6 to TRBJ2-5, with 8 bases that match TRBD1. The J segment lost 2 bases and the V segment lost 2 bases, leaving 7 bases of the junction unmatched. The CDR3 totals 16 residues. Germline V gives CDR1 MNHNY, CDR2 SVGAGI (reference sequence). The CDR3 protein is CASSYPTGGVQETQYF. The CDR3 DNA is TGTGCCAGCAGTTACCCCACAGGGGGTGTTCAAGAGACCCAGTACTTC.

The CDR3 nucleotides read TGTGCCAGCAGCCAAGATGGGACCAGCGGGGGGGCTTGGGAGCAGTTCTTC. Protein: CASSQDGTSGGAWEQFF. V usage is TRBV4-2 and J usage is TRBJ2-1; 10 nucleotides agree with TRBD2. CDR3 length: 17 residues. Germline V gene lookup returns CDR1 LGHNA and CDR2 YNFKEQ. Germline trimming cut 0 bases from V and 10 bases from J; bases unmatched to any gene: 12.

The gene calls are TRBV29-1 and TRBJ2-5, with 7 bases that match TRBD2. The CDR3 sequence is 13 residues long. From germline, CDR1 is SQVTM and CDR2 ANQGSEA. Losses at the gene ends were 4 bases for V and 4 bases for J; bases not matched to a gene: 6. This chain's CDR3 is CSVARGGTETQYF. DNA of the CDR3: TGCAGCGTTGCCCGGGGAGGGACAGAGACCCAGTACTTC.

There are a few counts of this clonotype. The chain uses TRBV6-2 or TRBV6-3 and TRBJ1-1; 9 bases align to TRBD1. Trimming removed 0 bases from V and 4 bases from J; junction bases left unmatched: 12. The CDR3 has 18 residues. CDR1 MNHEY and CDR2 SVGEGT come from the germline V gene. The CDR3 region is CASSYSNVGQGGTTEAFF. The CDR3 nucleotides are TGTGCCAGCAGTTACTCGAATGTGGGACAGGGAGGTACCACTGAAGCTTTCTTT.

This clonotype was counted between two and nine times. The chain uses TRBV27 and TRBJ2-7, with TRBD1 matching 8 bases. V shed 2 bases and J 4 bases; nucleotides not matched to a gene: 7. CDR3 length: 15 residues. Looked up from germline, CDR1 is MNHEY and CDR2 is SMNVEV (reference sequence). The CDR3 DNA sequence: TGTGCCAGCAGTTTAGGTCCAGGGGGCCCATACGAGCAGTACTTC. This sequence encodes CASSLGPGGPYEQYF.

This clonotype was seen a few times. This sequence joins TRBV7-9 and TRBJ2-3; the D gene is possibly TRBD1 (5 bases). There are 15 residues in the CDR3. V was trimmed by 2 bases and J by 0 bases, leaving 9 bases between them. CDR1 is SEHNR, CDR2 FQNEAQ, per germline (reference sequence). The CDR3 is CASSLTQGSTDTQYF. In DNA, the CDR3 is TGTGCCAGCAGCTTAACCCAGGGAAGCACAGATACGCAGTATTTT.

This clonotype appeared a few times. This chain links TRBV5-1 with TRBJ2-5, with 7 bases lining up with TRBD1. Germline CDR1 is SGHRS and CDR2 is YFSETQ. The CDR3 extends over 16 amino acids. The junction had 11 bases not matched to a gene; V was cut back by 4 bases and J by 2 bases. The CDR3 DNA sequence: TGCGCCAGCAGCAGGAAGGACAGGCGCTTACAAGAGACCCAGTACTTC. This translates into CASSRKDRRLQETQYF. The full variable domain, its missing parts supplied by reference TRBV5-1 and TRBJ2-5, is KAGVTQTPRYLIKTRGQQVTLSCSPISGHRSVSWYQQTPGQGLQFLFEYFSETQRNKGNFPGRFSGRQFSNSRSEMNVSTLELGDSALYLCASSRKDRRLQETQYFGPGTRLLVL.

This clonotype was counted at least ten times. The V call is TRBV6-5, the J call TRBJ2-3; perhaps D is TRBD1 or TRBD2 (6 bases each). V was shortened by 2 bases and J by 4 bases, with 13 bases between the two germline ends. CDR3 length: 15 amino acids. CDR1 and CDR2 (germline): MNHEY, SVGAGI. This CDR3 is CASSYVGGRADTQYF. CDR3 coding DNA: TGTGCCAGCAGTTACGTGGGGGGCCGGGCAGATACGCAGTATTTT.

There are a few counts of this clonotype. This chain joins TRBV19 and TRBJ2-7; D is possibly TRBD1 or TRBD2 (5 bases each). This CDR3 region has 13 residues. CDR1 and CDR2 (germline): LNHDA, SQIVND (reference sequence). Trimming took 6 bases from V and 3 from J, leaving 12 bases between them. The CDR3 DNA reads TGTGCCAGTAGCTACCGGGACGGCTACGAGCAGTACTTC. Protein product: CASSYRDGYEQYF.

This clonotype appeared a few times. CDR3 protein: CSARDQDRGTDTQYF. CDR3 nucleotide sequence: TGCAGTGCTAGAGACCAGGACAGGGGCACAGATACGCAGTATTTT. The V gene is TRBV20-1, the J gene TRBJ2-3; 8 positions match TRBD1. Trimming removed 0 bases from V and 1 base from J; junction bases left unmatched: 3. CDR1 is DFQATT, CDR2 SNEGSKA, per germline (reference sequence). This CDR3 has 15 residues.

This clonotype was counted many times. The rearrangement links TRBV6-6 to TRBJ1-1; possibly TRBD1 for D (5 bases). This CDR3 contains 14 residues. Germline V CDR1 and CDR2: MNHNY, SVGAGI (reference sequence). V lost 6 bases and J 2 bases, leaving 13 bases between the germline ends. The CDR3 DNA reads TGTGCCAGCAGATCCCGGACACCTAACACTGAAGCTTTCTTT. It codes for CASRSRTPNTEAFF.

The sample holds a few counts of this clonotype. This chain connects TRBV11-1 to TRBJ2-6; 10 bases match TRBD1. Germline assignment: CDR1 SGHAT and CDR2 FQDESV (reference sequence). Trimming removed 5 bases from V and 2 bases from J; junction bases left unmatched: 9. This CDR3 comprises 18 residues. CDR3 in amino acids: CASSPKTGQGAGANVLTF. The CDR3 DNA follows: TGTGCCAGCAGCCCAAAAACTGGACAGGGGGCTGGGGCCAACGTCCTGACTTTC.

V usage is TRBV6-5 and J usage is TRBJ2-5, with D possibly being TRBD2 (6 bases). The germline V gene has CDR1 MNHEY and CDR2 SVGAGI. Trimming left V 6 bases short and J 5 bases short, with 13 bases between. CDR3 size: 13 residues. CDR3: CASSKLALETQYF. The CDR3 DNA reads TGTGCCAGCAGCAAACTAGCCCTTGAGACCCAGTACTTC.

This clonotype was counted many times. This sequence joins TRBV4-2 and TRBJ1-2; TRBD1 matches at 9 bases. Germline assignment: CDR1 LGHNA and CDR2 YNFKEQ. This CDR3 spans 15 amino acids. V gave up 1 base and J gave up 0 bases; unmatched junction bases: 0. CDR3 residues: CASSQGQGANYGYTF. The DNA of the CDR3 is TGTGCCAGCAGCCAAGGACAGGGGGCTAACTATGGCTACACCTTC.

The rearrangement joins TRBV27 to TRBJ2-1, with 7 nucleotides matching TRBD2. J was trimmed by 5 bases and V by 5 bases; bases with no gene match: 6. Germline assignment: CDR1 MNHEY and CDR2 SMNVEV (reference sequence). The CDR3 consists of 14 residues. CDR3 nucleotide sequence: TGTGCCAGCAGTCACGGGGGGAGGAACAATGAGCAGTTCTTC. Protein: CASSHGGRNNEQFF.

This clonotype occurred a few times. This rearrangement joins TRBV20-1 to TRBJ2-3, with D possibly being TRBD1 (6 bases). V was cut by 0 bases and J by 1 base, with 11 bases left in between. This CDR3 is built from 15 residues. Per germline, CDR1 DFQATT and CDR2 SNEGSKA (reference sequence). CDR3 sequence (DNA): TGCAGTGCTAGAGATCTGGACAGCGGCACAGATACGCAGTATTTT. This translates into CSARDLDSGTDTQYF.

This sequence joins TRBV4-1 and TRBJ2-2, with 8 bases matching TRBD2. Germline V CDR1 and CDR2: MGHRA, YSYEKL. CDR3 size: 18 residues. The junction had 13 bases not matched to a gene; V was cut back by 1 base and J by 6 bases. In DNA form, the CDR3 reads TGCGCCAGCAGCCAAGCCTCCGTACTAGCGGTGGCCCCCGGGGAGCTGTTTTTT. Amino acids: CASSQASVLAVAPGELFF.

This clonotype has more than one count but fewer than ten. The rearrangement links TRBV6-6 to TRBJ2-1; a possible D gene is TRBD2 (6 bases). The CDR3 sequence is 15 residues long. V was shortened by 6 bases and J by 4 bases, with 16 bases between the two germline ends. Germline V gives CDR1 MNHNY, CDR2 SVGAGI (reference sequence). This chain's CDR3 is CASSTPTSRYNEQFF. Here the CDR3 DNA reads TGTGCCAGCAGCACCCCCACTAGCAGATACAATGAGCAGTTCTTC.

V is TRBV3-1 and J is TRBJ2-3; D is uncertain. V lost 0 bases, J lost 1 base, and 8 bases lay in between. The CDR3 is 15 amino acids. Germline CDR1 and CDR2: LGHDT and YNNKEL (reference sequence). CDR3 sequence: CASSQESRGTDTQYF. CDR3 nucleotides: TGTGCCAGCAGCCAAGAATCTCGGGGCACAGATACGCAGTATTTT.

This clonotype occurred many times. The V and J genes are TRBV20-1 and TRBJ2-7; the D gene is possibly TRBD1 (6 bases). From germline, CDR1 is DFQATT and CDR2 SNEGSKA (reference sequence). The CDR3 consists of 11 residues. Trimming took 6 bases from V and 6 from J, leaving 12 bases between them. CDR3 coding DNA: TGCAGTGCGCACAGGGCTGGCGAGCAGTACTTC. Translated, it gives CSAHRAGEQYF.